This T cell receptor beta chain was recorded in a study of neurological immune-mediated disorders. 5'RACE employing 10-nucleotide random UMIs yielded the cDNA. From 15-18 subjects, every sequencing run obtained over 160 million TCR-beta sequences. One entry per CDR3 protein, called by TCRdb with MiXCR from the 5' RACE reads. The sample includes around 44,000 distinct CDR3 sequences, roughly 14% of them seen just once. CDR1 MGHRA and CDR2 YSYEKL come from the germline V gene. The CDR3 runs to 15 residues. The V end was cut by 2 bases, the J end by 3 bases, with 11 bases between. Ten or more counts support this clonotype. CD4+ or CD8+ T cells, about 1 million per library, were used for sorted libraries.

This TCR came from a woman between 55 and 75 years old with HTLV-1-associated myelopathy (HAM/TSP). The chain employs TRBV4-1 and TRBJ1-3; D gene ambiguous. Material for sequencing was CD4+ T cells from blood. CDR3 in amino acids: CASSQYELIGNTIYF. CDR3 DNA: TGCGCCAGCAGCCAATACGAATTGATTGGAAACACCATATATTTT.